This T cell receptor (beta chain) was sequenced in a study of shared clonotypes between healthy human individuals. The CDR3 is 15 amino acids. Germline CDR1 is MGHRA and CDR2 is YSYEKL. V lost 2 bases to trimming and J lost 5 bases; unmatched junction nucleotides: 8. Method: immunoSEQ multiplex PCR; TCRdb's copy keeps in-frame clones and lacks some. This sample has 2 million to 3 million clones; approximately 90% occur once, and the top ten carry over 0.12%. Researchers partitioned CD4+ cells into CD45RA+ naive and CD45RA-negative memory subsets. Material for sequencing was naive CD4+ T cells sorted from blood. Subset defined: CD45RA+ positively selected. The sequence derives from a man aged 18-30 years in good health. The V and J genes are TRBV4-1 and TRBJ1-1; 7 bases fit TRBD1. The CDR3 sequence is CASSQHDRDTTEAFF. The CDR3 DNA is TGCGCCAGCAGCCAACACGACAGGGATACTACTGAAGCTTTCTTT.